This record covers a single T cell receptor beta chain. The entry originates in a study of graft-versus-host responses after intestinal transplantation. About the study: The transplants performed in recipients were multivisceral, liver-intestinal, or isolated intestinal.

Responders that carried the CFSE label, some 200,000 of them, were plated with some 200,000 irradiated, violet-dye-labeled stimulator cells. CD4 and CD8 responders that proliferated in the reaction were FACS-sorted. General study results and limits: Allograft clonal ratios (graft-versus-host to host-versus-graft) were high in patients who had graft-donor T cell macrochimerism. HvG clone declines early post-transplant were associated with peak circulating GvH levels.

The method was immunoSEQ multiplex PCR; TCRdb's version includes in-frame clones alone and lacks a portion of them. The sample carries approximately 23,000 clones, 35% to 50% recorded once. This CDR3 contains 18 residues. Trimming at V came to 4 bases and at J to 2 bases, leaving 11 bases not matched to a gene. Germline V CDR1 and CDR2: ENHRY, SYGVKD. The source is a human patient who was an organ donor for intestinal transplantation. The starting material was alloreactive CD8+ T cells from a mixed lymphocyte reaction culture, obtained before transplantation. Subset noted: CFSE-low proliferating T cells sorted from roughly 6-day pre-transplant mixed lymphocyte reaction (GvH or HvG direction). The V and J genes are TRBV10-3 and TRBJ2-1, with 10 bases fitting TRBD1. CDR3 sequence reads: CAISGQGALVFPYNEQFF. The CDR3 nucleotides read TGTGCCATCAGTGGACAGGGGGCTTTAGTTTTCCCCTACAATGAGCAGTTCTTC.